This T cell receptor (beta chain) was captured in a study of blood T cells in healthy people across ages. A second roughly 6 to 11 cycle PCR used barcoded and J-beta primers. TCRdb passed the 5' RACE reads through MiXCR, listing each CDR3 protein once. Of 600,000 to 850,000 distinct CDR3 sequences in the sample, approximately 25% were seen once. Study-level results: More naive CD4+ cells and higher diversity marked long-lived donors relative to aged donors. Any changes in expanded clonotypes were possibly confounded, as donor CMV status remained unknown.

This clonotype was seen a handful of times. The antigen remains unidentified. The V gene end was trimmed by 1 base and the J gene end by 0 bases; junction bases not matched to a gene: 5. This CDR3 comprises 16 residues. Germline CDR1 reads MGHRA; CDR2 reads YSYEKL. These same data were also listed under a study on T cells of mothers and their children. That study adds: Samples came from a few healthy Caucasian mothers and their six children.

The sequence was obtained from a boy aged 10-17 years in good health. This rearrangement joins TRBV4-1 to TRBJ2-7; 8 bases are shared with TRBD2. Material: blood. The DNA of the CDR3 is TGCGCCAGCAGCCAAGCCCGCGGGGGGAGCTCCTACGAGCAGTACTTC. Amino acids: CASSQARGGSSYEQYF.